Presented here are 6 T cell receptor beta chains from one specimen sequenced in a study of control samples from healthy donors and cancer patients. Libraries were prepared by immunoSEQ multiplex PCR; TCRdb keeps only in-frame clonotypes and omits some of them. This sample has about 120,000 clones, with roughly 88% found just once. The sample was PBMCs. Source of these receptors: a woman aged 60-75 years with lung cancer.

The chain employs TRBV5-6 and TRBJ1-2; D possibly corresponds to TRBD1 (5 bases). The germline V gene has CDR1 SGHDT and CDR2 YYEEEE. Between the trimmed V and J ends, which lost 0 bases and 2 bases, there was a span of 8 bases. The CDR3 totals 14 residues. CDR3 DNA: TGTGCCAGCAGCTTGGAGTGGGGGAACTATGGCTACACCTTC. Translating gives CASSLEWGNYGYTF. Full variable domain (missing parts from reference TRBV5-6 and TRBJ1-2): DAGVTQSPTHLIKTRGQQVTLRCSPKSGHDTVSWYQQALGQGPQFIFQYYEEEERQRGNFPDRFSGHQFPNYSSELNVNALLLGDSALYLCASSLEWGNYGYTFGSGTRLTVV.

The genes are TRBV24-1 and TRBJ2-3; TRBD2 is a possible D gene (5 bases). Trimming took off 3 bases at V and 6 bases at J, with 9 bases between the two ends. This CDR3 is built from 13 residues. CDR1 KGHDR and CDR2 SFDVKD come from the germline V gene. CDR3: CATSDARRDTQYF. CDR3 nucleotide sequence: TGTGCCACCAGTGATGCCAGGAGGGATACGCAGTATTTT.

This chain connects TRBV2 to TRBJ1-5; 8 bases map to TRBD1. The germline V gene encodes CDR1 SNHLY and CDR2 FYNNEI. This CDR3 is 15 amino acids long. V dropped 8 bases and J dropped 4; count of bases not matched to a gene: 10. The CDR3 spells CASLSDRVGNQPQHF. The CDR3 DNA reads TGTGCCAGCCTTTCGGACAGGGTGGGTAATCAGCCCCAGCATTTT.

This CDR3 is CASSLAERTANTEAFF. CDR3 nucleotide sequence: TGCGCCAGCAGCTTGGCAGAGAGGACAGCGAACACTGAAGCTTTCTTT. The gene calls are TRBV5-1 and TRBJ1-1, with TRBD1 as a possible D gene (6 bases). Trimming took 0 bases from V and 1 from J, leaving 13 bases between them. The CDR3 is 16 residues long. CDR1 and CDR2 from the germline V gene are SGHRS and YFSETQ.

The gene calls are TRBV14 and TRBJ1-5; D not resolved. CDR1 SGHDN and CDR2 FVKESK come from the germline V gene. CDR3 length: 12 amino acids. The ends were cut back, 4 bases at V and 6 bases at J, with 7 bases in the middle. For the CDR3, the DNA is TGTGCCAGCAGCCGTTGGGGTCAGCCCCAGCATTTT. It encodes CASSRWGQPQHF.

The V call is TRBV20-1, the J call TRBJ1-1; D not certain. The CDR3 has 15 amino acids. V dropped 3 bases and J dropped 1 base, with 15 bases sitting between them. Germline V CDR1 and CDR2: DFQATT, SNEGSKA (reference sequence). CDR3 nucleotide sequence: TGCAGTGCTAGTAGGGCTTCCGGCGGGAACACTGAAGCTTTCTTT. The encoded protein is CSASRASGGNTEAFF.